The 27 T cell receptor beta chains below all came from one sample that was sequenced in a study of shared clonotypes between healthy human individuals. Naive-designated CD8 cells lacked CD45RO, were positively enriched for CCR7, and omitted terminally differentiated effector memory CD45RA+ cells. The data were produced by immunoSEQ multiplex PCR, yet TCRdb's version contains in-frame clones alone and is incomplete. The sample has some 2,100,000 clones; about 92% are singletons. Sequences were obtained from naive CD8+ T cells from PBMCs. These receptors were obtained from a man aged 18 to 29 in good health. Some clones in this sample may be carry-over from other donors' samples.

This chain connects TRBV6-5 to TRBJ1-2; D unresolved. The V gene lost 6 bases and the J gene lost 2 bases, with 13 bases spanning the gap. Germline V gene lookup returns CDR1 MNHEY and CDR2 SVGAGI. The CDR3 has 14 residues. CDR3 in DNA: TGTGCCAGCAGGTGGGAAAGCGGAAACTATGGCTACACCTTC. Encoded protein: CASRWESGNYGYTF.

The V call is TRBV30, the J call TRBJ2-1, with 12 bases aligning to TRBD1. Germline trimming cut 5 bases from V and 2 bases from J; bases unmatched to any gene: 16. Germline CDR1 and CDR2: GTSNPN and SVGIG (reference sequence). CDR3 length: 19 amino acids. The CDR3 loop is CAWESFGDRGPGTYNEQFF. CDR3 nucleotide sequence: TGTGCCTGGGAAAGCTTTGGGGACAGGGGGCCAGGGACCTACAATGAGCAGTTCTTC.

The rearrangement joins TRBV25-1 to TRBJ1-1; D gene unclear. The V and J ends lost 3 bases and 0 bases respectively, with 14 bases between them. Germline V CDR1 and CDR2: MGHDK, SYGVNS. The CDR3 has 16 amino acids. CDR3 coding DNA: TGTGCCAGCAGTGATTCCCGATTGTGGCTGAACACTGAAGCTTTCTTT. It codes for CASSDSRLWLNTEAFF.

The V gene is TRBV5-1, the J gene TRBJ2-1; D unclear. V was clipped by 0 bases and J by 5 bases, with 12 bases between them. Germline lookup yields CDR1 SGHRS and CDR2 YFSETQ. The CDR3 has 15 residues. The CDR3 region has the DNA TGCGCCAGCAGCTTGGCGTGGGGTGGGAACAATGAGCAGTTCTTC. Protein: CASSLAWGGNNEQFF.

The chain combines TRBV27 with TRBJ2-1, with 8 nucleotides matching TRBD2. CDR1 and CDR2 (germline): MNHEY, SMNVEV (reference sequence). The CDR3 is 13 residues long. After removal of 8 bases from V and 2 bases from J, the junction contained 2 bases not matched to a gene. CDR3 in amino acids: CASGTRAYNEQFF. The CDR3 region has the DNA TGTGCCAGCGGGACTAGGGCCTACAATGAGCAGTTCTTC.

To note about this clone: Different DNA sequences within this sample yield the same CDR3. This chain uses TRBV9 with TRBJ2-7; D is unclear. Germline V gives CDR1 SGDLS, CDR2 YYNGEE. The CDR3 length is 14 residues. Between the trimmed V and J ends, which lost 0 bases and 0 bases, there was a span of 7 bases. The CDR3 DNA follows: TGTGCCAGCAGCGTAGTACCTAGCTCCTACGAGCAGTACTTC. Translation: CASSVVPSSYEQYF.

This sequence joins TRBV5-4 and TRBJ2-7; 9 bases are a match to TRBD1. V lost 4 bases to trimming and J lost 6 bases; unmatched junction nucleotides: 5. The CDR3 is made up of 13 amino acids. Per germline, CDR1 SGHNT and CDR2 YYREEE (reference sequence). The CDR3 loop is CASSGGTGSEQYF. The CDR3 DNA follows: TGTGCCAGCAGCGGCGGGACAGGGAGCGAGCAGTACTTC.

On this clone itself: The identical CDR3 is also encoded by other nucleotide sequences in the sample. The chain recombines TRBV28 with TRBJ2-3; D possibly corresponds to TRBD1 (6 bases). This CDR3 contains 14 residues. V dropped 3 bases and J dropped 1 base, with 8 bases sitting between them. Per germline, CDR1 MDHEN and CDR2 SYDVKM. The DNA of the CDR3 is TGTGCCAGCAGTTTGTACAGGGGCACAGATACGCAGTATTTT. Protein sequence: CASSLYRGTDTQYF.

V is TRBV6-1 and J is TRBJ2-2; D remains ambiguous. Trimming left V 3 bases short and J 4 bases short, with 18 bases between. This CDR3 spans 17 amino acids. Per the germline V gene, CDR1 is MNHNS and CDR2 is SASEGT. Here the CDR3 reads CASSDLVKGPRTGELFF. The CDR3 nucleotides are TGTGCCAGCAGTGATCTAGTTAAAGGGCCTCGCACCGGGGAGCTGTTTTTT.

The J gene is TRBJ2-5, the V gene TRBV5-3; TRBD1 agrees at 9 bases. TRBV5-3 is treated as an ORF (open reading frame) with a function not yet certain. CDR3 length: 16 residues. J lost 4 bases, V lost 4 bases, and 11 bases had no gene match. The DNA for the CDR3 is TGTGCCAGAAGCCAGGACAGGGGAGATCGGCGAGAGACCCAGTACTTC. Its translation: CARSQDRGDRRETQYF.

The chain combines TRBV7-9 with TRBJ2-1, with D unresolved. V was shortened by 0 bases and J by 8 bases, with 11 bases between the two germline ends. Germline V CDR1 and CDR2: SEHNR, FQNEAQ (reference sequence). The CDR3 runs 14 residues. CDR3 nucleotides: TGTGCCAGCAGCTTAGCGTTGCGGCCTGATGAGCAGTTCTTC. It codes for CASSLALRPDEQFF.

The DNA for the CDR3 is TGTGCCAGCAGCTCTCTGGACAGCAATGAAAAACTGTTTTTT. This codes for CASSSLDSNEKLFF. The chain couples TRBV7-9 to TRBJ1-4; tentatively, D is TRBD1 (6 bases). The CDR3 is made up of 14 amino acids. The germline V gene encodes CDR1 SEHNR and CDR2 FQNEAQ (reference sequence). V lost 4 bases to trimming and J lost 5 bases, with 11 bases between them.

This sequence joins TRBV15 and TRBJ2-3; D uncertain. Germline lookup yields CDR1 LNHNV and CDR2 YYDKDF (reference sequence). The CDR3 totals 13 residues. V was cut by 1 base and J by 3 bases, with 5 bases left in between. The CDR3 here is CATSRGKTDTQYF. CDR3 sequence (DNA): TGTGCCACCAGCAGAGGAAAAACAGATACGCAGTATTTT.

The count of this clone is one. The chain combines TRBV9 with TRBJ2-1; no reliable D call. Trimming pared 0 bases from V and 9 bases from J, leaving 16 bases between. CDR1 is SGDLS and CDR2 is YYNGEE in the germline V gene. There are 15 residues in the CDR3. CDR3 DNA sequence: TGTGCCAGCAGCGTAGCTTTGTCTCCGCGTCCTGAGCAGTTCTTC. Residues: CASSVALSPRPEQFF.

This chain joins TRBV4-1 and TRBJ2-3, with 12 bases identical to TRBD2. The V gene's germline CDR1 is MGHRA and CDR2 YSYEKL. The ends lost 4 bases at V and 4 bases at J; junction bases unmatched: 6. The CDR3 spans 16 residues. This CDR3 reads CASSPQTSGGPDTQYF. CDR3 coding DNA: TGCGCCAGCAGCCCCCAGACTAGCGGGGGCCCAGATACGCAGTATTTT.

This chain connects TRBV30 to TRBJ1-2; D gene ambiguous. CDR1 and CDR2 from the germline V gene are GTSNPN and SVGIG (reference sequence). This CDR3 region has 14 residues. Trimming removed 2 bases from V and 2 bases from J, with 12 bases in between. The CDR3 is CAWSHRTTNYGYTF. CDR3 in DNA: TGTGCCTGGAGTCACCGGACCACCAACTATGGCTACACCTTC.

The table lists this clone with a few counts. This chain uses TRBV19 with TRBJ1-1; TRBD1 aligns across 7 bases. The CDR3 sequence is 15 residues long. Germline loops: CDR1 LNHDA, CDR2 SQIVND (reference sequence). After removal of 10 bases from V and 1 base from J, the junction contained 12 bases not matched to a gene. In nucleotides, the CDR3 is TGTGCCACCAAAGCCCTACGGACAGGGAACACTGAAGCTTTCTTT. Translation: CATKALRTGNTEAFF.

CDR3 DNA: TGTGCCAGTAGTGAGGTCATCCGAAATCAGCCCCAGCATTTT. Its protein product is CASSEVIRNQPQHF. V and J are TRBV19 and TRBJ1-5; D uncertain. V shed 5 bases and J shed 4 bases, with 12 bases lying between them. Per the germline V gene, CDR1 is LNHDA and CDR2 is SQIVND (reference sequence). The CDR3 spans 14 residues.

The J gene is TRBJ2-7, the V gene TRBV27, with 8 bases fitting TRBD1. Per the germline V gene, CDR1 is MNHEY and CDR2 is SMNVEV (reference sequence). V was pared by 3 bases and J by 6 bases, with 10 bases of the junction left unmatched. The CDR3 consists of 15 residues. The CDR3 protein is CASSFSGQGPFEQYF. CDR3 coding DNA: TGTGCCAGCAGTTTTTCCGGACAGGGCCCTTTCGAGCAGTACTTC.

The chain links TRBV4-1 to TRBJ1-4, with D unresolved. The CDR3 contains 17 residues. V was trimmed by 2 bases and J by 0 bases, leaving 13 bases between them. Germline lookup yields CDR1 MGHRA and CDR2 YSYEKL. The CDR3 region is CASSQRRREATNEKLFF. The CDR3 DNA is TGCGCCAGCAGCCAACGAAGACGGGAGGCAACTAATGAAAAACTGTTTTTT.

This rearrangement joins TRBV4-1 to TRBJ2-5, with 8 bases lining up with TRBD1. Germline CDR1 reads MGHRA; CDR2 reads YSYEKL. V lost 4 bases, J lost 6 bases, and 7 bases stayed unmatched. The CDR3 consists of 14 residues. In nucleotides, the CDR3 is TGCGCCAGCAGCCTGCGACAGGGGTTTAAGACCCAGTACTTC. Translated: CASSLRQGFKTQYF.

V is TRBV29-1 and J is TRBJ2-1; TRBD2 is a possible D gene (6 bases). This CDR3 is 14 amino acids long. The V gene's germline CDR1 is SQVTM and CDR2 ANQGSEA. Trimming took off 7 bases at V and 0 bases at J, with 13 bases between the two ends. The chain's CDR3 is CSGGGSLSYNEQFF. The CDR3 nucleotides read TGCAGCGGTGGAGGGAGTCTCTCCTACAATGAGCAGTTCTTC.

This chain uses TRBV28 with TRBJ2-2; the D call may be TRBD1 or TRBD2 (5 bases each). CDR1 MDHEN and CDR2 SYDVKM come from the germline V gene. The CDR3 spans 15 residues. V was cut by 8 bases and J by 7 bases, with 20 bases left in between. The CDR3 region is CASHSPGLLVGELFF. The CDR3 DNA is TGTGCCAGCCACTCGCCGGGGCTCCTGGTCGGGGAGCTGTTTTTT.

V and J are TRBV6-4 and TRBJ1-5, with D unclear. The CDR3 runs to 14 residues. V was shortened by 7 bases and J by 0 bases, with 10 bases between the two germline ends. Germline values: CDR1 MRHNA, CDR2 SNTAGT. CDR3 DNA: TGTGCCAGCACTCACAGAGATAGCAATCAGCCCCAGCATTTT. The encoded protein is CASTHRDSNQPQHF.

The chain combines TRBV28 with TRBJ2-1, with TRBD2 identical over 9 bases. Germline V gene data show CDR1 as MDHEN and CDR2 as SYDVKM. V was pared by 0 bases and J by 7 bases, with 7 bases of the junction left unmatched. The length of the CDR3 is 16 residues. CDR3 sequence (DNA): TGTGCCAGCAGTTTATGGGGCGGGAGGGAGTGGAATGAGCAGTTCTTC. Residues: CASSLWGGREWNEQFF.

The sample holds a few counts of this clone. The V and J genes are TRBV5-1 and TRBJ1-5; D gene unclear. Trimming shortened V by 7 bases and J by 1 base, and 9 bases separated the two germline ends. Germline V gene sequence: CDR1 SGHRS, CDR2 YFSETQ. This CDR3 comprises 13 residues. The CDR3 sequence is CASSADSNQPQHF. The CDR3 DNA reads TGCGCCAGCTCGGCGGACAGCAATCAGCCCCAGCATTTT.

V and J are TRBV11-2 and TRBJ2-1; 12 bases fit TRBD1. The ends lost 2 bases at V and 9 bases at J; junction bases unmatched: 8. Germline CDR1 reads SGHAT; CDR2 reads FQNNGV. This CDR3 has 16 residues. DNA for the CDR3: TGTGCCAGCAGCTTATTTTCGGGACAGGGGGCAGGTGAGCAGTTCTTC. It specifies CASSLFSGQGAGEQFF.